This record covers a single T cell receptor beta chain. The target antigen is unknown. The data originate from a study of vaccination effects on CD4 cells after COVID-19. After roughly 9 days in culture, the CD4+ T cells were isolated. Two-dose BNT162b2 or mRNA-1273 vaccination was given to participants. This CDR3 has 16 residues. V dropped 0 bases and J dropped 9 bases, with 21 bases sitting between them. Per germline, CDR1 SGHRS and CDR2 YFSETQ. Sequencing was performed with immunoSEQ multiplex PCR; in TCRdb, only in-frame clones are kept and a portion is missing. Of 66,000 or so clones in the sample, roughly 74% were seen once.

The receptor comes from a human donor who received a COVID-19 vaccine. V is TRBV5-1 and J is TRBJ2-5, with D perhaps TRBD2 (5 bases). The source material was CD4+ T cells from PBMCs cultured without peptide, sampled after COVID-19 vaccination. The CDR3 spells CASSLVASPSKRPQYF. For the CDR3, the DNA is TGCGCCAGCAGCTTGGTAGCTAGCCCCTCCAAGAGACCCCAGTACTTC.